The 21 T cell receptor beta chains below come from one sample, sequenced in a study of T cell responses to AZD1222 COVID-19 vaccine. Profiled with immunoSEQ multiplex PCR; TCRdb holds only in-frame clones, not every one. The sample includes some 61,000 clones, roughly 90% of them seen just once. The source material was peripheral blood, sampled on day 0 of AZD1222 vaccination. Source of these receptors: an adult in good health.

The V and J genes are TRBV30 and TRBJ2-3; the D gene is possibly TRBD2 (5 bases). CDR3 size: 14 residues. From germline, CDR1 is GTSNPN and CDR2 SVGIG (reference sequence). V lost 1 base, J lost 0 bases, and 8 bases lay in between. CDR3 region: CAWSGGQSTDTQYF. As DNA, the CDR3 is TGTGCCTGGAGTGGAGGGCAGAGCACAGATACGCAGTATTTT.

This clone was observed a few times. The V and J genes are TRBV24-1 and TRBJ2-7, with 7 bases identical to TRBD1. The CDR3 covers 13 residues. V shed 7 bases and J 7 bases; nucleotides not matched to a gene: 9. Germline V gene lookup returns CDR1 KGHDR and CDR2 SFDVKD. CDR3 protein: CATRFGQVGEQYF. The CDR3 DNA follows: TGTGCCACCAGGTTCGGACAGGTCGGGGAGCAGTACTTC.

The chain links TRBV29-1 to TRBJ2-5; unclear D gene. Trimming removed 3 bases at V and 5 bases at J, with 7 bases between. CDR3 length: 11 amino acids. Germline CDR1 is SQVTM and CDR2 is ANQGSEA. The CDR3 nucleotides are TGCAGCGTTGATAGTTTGGAGACCCAGTACTTC. Protein sequence: CSVDSLETQYF.

Of note for this clone: Within the sample, other DNA sequences also encode this same CDR3. The chain carries TRBV24-1 and TRBJ2-3; 7 nucleotides match TRBD1. Germline V lookup: CDR1 KGHDR, CDR2 SFDVKD. J gave up 1 base and V 1 base, and 1 base lay outside the gene matches. The CDR3 is made up of 15 amino acids. The DNA for the CDR3 is TGTGCCACCAGTGATTTCGGACAGGGCACAGATACGCAGTATTTT. This codes for CATSDFGQGTDTQYF.

For the CDR3, the DNA is TGCGCCAGCAGCTCGGGACAGGGCACCTATAATTCACCCCTCCACTTT. It specifies CASSSGQGTYNSPLHF. V is TRBV5-1 and J is TRBJ1-6, with 9 bases aligning to TRBD1. Germline V CDR1 and CDR2: SGHRS, YFSETQ. This CDR3 contains 16 residues. J gave up 2 bases and V 3 bases, and 3 bases lay outside the gene matches.

This clone appeared a single time. The chain recombines TRBV6-5 with TRBJ2-1, with unresolved D. V lost 2 bases to trimming and J lost 0 bases, with 11 bases between them. Looked up from germline, CDR1 is MNHEY and CDR2 is SVGAGI. The CDR3 totals 16 residues. The CDR3 sequence: CASSYGGEGSYNEQFF. For the CDR3, the DNA is TGTGCCAGCAGTTACGGTGGCGAAGGCTCCTACAATGAGCAGTTCTTC.

This chain links TRBV5-8 with TRBJ2-7; the match to TRBD1 covers 9 bases. J was trimmed by 2 bases and V by 4 bases; bases with no gene match: 7. The germline V gene has CDR1 SGHTS and CDR2 YDEGEE. The CDR3 is 15 residues long. CDR3 nucleotides: TGTGCCAGCAGCCTAGGACAGGGGTTGACCTACGAGCAGTACTTC. Translation gives CASSLGQGLTYEQYF.

The V gene is TRBV3-1 (or the pseudogene TRBV3-2), the J gene TRBJ2-3; D is possibly TRBD2 (6 bases). The CDR3 loop spans 16 amino acids. With 1 base removed from V and 2 bases from J, the gap between germline ends came to 13 bases. CDR1 is LGHDT and CDR2 is YNNKEL in the germline V gene (reference sequence). The CDR3, as DNA: TGTGCCAGCAGCCAAGTGCGTACTAGCCTCACAGATACGCAGTATTTT. Translated, it gives CASSQVRTSLTDTQYF.

This sequence joins TRBV15 and TRBJ2-1; TRBD2 matches 9 bases. CDR3 length equals 15 residues. After removal of 9 bases from V and 2 bases from J, the junction contained 8 bases not matched to a gene. Germline V CDR1 and CDR2: LNHNV, YYDKDF (reference sequence). CDR3: CATSLAGPAYNEQFF. Written as DNA, the CDR3 is TGTGCCACTTCCCTAGCGGGGCCTGCCTACAATGAGCAGTTCTTC. Variable domain in full (rest from reference TRBV15 and TRBJ2-1): DAMVIQNPRYQVTQFGKPVTLSCSQTLNHNVMYWYQQKSSQAPKLLFHYYDKDFNNEADTPDNFQSRRPNTSFCFLDIRSPGLGDTAMYLCATSLAGPAYNEQFFGPGTRLTVL.

The V and J genes are TRBV6-5 and TRBJ1-1; 7 bases line up with TRBD1. V shed 0 bases and J 5 bases; nucleotides not matched to a gene: 6. The V gene's germline CDR1 is MNHEY and CDR2 SVGAGI. CDR3 length: 15 amino acids. The CDR3 protein is CASSYSTQGGTEAFF. In DNA, the CDR3 is TGTGCCAGCAGTTACTCGACCCAGGGGGGGACTGAAGCTTTCTTT.

The chain carries TRBV11-3 and TRBJ1-1; D gene uncertain. The V gene lost 1 base and the J gene lost 4 bases, with 7 bases spanning the gap. The CDR3 extends over 13 amino acids. Germline values: CDR1 SGHNT, CDR2 YENEEA. In nucleotides, the CDR3 is TGTGCCAGCAGCTTAGTTACGGGCACTGAAGCTTTCTTT. Its translation is CASSLVTGTEAFF.

The genes are TRBV9 and TRBJ1-4, with TRBD1 matching 10 bases. CDR1 and CDR2 (germline): SGDLS, YYNGEE. The CDR3 extends over 15 amino acids. J lost 6 bases, V lost 3 bases, and 5 bases had no gene match. CDR3 amino acids: CASSGSGTGDEKLFF. The CDR3 DNA is TGTGCCAGCAGCGGATCCGGGACAGGGGATGAAAAACTGTTTTTT.

This chain's CDR3 is CASSPGLAGRNEQFF. As DNA, the CDR3 is TGTGCCAGCAGCCCAGGACTAGCGGGAAGAAATGAGCAGTTCTTC. V and J are TRBV7-9 and TRBJ2-1; 12 bases align to TRBD2. Germline CDR1 reads SEHNR; CDR2 reads FQNEAQ (reference sequence). The V and J ends lost 5 bases and 7 bases, in that order; junction bases with no gene match: 6. This CDR3 spans 15 amino acids.

This clone occurred once. The chain joins TRBV2 to TRBJ1-5; D is possibly TRBD1 (5 bases). Germline V gene data show CDR1 as SNHLY and CDR2 as FYNNEI. The CDR3 is made up of 15 amino acids. Trimming removed 2 bases at V and 1 base at J, with 9 bases between. CDR3 sequence reads: CASSERRGSNQPQHF. As DNA, the CDR3 is TGTGCCAGCAGTGAACGAAGGGGAAGCAATCAGCCCCAGCATTTT.

The genes are TRBV2 and TRBJ2-3, with D perhaps given as TRBD1 or TRBD2 (5 bases each). This CDR3 has 13 amino acids. The V and J ends lost 9 bases and 1 base respectively, with 11 bases between them. CDR1 and CDR2 (germline): SNHLY, FYNNEI. The CDR3 sequence: CARRVTGTDTQYF. The CDR3 DNA reads TGTGCCAGGAGGGTGACAGGCACAGATACGCAGTATTTT.

The V and J genes are TRBV4-1 and TRBJ2-7, with D tentatively TRBD2 (5 bases). In germline, CDR1 is MGHRA, CDR2 YSYEKL. Between the trimmed V and J ends, which lost 3 bases and 6 bases, there was a span of 12 bases. The CDR3 has 13 amino acids. The CDR3 sequence is CASSQLRGSEQYF. In DNA form, the CDR3 reads TGCGCCAGCAGCCAGTTACGGGGAAGCGAGCAGTACTTC.

This clone has more than one count but fewer than ten. The V gene is TRBV7-9, the J gene TRBJ2-3; D is perhaps TRBD1 or TRBD2 (6 bases each). V gave up 5 bases and J gave up 3 bases, with 15 bases separating them. Germline CDR1 reads SEHNR; CDR2 reads FQNEAQ (reference sequence). The length of the CDR3 is 15 residues. The CDR3 region is CASSKGGGWTDTQYF. CDR3 nucleotide sequence: TGTGCCAGCAGCAAAGGAGGGGGGTGGACAGATACGCAGTATTTT.

The chain combines TRBV6-5 with TRBJ1-5; 7 nucleotides match TRBD1. This CDR3 contains 14 residues. V dropped 6 bases and J dropped 7; count of bases not matched to a gene: 9. The germline CDR1 and CDR2 sequences are MNHEY and SVGAGI. The CDR3 is CASSQALQGQPQHF. CDR3 nucleotide sequence: TGTGCCAGCAGCCAGGCGCTACAGGGGCAGCCCCAGCATTTT.

V and J are TRBV5-1 and TRBJ2-5, with D perhaps TRBD1 (5 bases). CDR3 size: 13 residues. Per germline, CDR1 SGHRS and CDR2 YFSETQ. V gave up 4 bases and J gave up 2 bases, with 9 bases separating them. For the CDR3, the DNA is TGCGCCAGCAGCAAAGGGGTTCAAGAGACCCAGTACTTC. It translates to CASSKGVQETQYF. The full variable domain, its missing parts supplied by reference TRBV5-1 and TRBJ2-5, is KAGVTQTPRYLIKTRGQQVTLSCSPISGHRSVSWYQQTPGQGLQFLFEYFSETQRNKGNFPGRFSGRQFSNSRSEMNVSTLELGDSALYLCASSKGVQETQYFGPGTRLLVL.

The chain joins TRBV7-9 to TRBJ1-3; 10 bases line up with TRBD1. V lost 4 bases and J lost 0; bases outside the gene matches: 6. Germline assignment: CDR1 SEHNR and CDR2 FQNEAQ (reference sequence). The length of the CDR3 is 17 residues. Here the CDR3 DNA reads TGTGCCAGCAGCTCGGGACAGGGGATGTACTCTGGAAACACCATATATTTT. Translated, it gives CASSSGQGMYSGNTIYF.

This clone was picked up a small number of times. The V and J genes are TRBV28 and TRBJ1-5, with a possible D match to TRBD1 (5 bases). The CDR3 is 15 amino acids. The V end lost 5 bases, the J end lost 4 bases, and 15 bases lay between the germline ends. Germline V lookup: CDR1 MDHEN, CDR2 SYDVKM. CDR3 sequence: CASSPTEGLNQPQHF. The CDR3 DNA reads TGTGCCAGCAGTCCGACAGAGGGACTAAATCAGCCCCAGCATTTT.